This TCR beta chain emerged from a study of blood T cell repertoires in COVID-19 (dated by TCRdb to the early 2020s). Study-wide context: The collaborator samples originated in the United States, Italy and Spain and spanned the acute and convalescent phases of COVID-19. The material from the prospective study consisted of cDNA or gDNA derived from T cells, B-cell-depleted T cells, or PBMCs. The dataset comprised deeply sampled blood TCRbeta repertoires from subjects exposed to, actively infected with, or recovered from COVID-19. HLA class I and class II types, where available, came from metadata supplied by the sample provider rather than from assay-based typing. The sample metadata nearly always contained a de-identified subject ID, COVID-19 status, age in years and sex. The samples were drawn from two sources: the first 160 participants of the ongoing ImmuneRACE study, and 1,200 or so subjects contributed by 6 global collaborators. A freely available public database, intended as a resource for researchers studying the immune response to SARS-CoV-2, is where the repertoires were released. What the study reported, not specific to this receptor: How much clinical and demographic metadata was included differed by source and by participant, and the metadata was provided uncurated.

Collaborating institutions collected whole blood in K2EDTA tubes following their own protocols. Collaborator samples were shipped for TCRbeta analysis as frozen whole blood, isolated PBMCs, or DNA extracted from either sample type. TCRbeta CDR3 regions were amplified from genomic DNA by means of the immunoSEQ Assay, a bias-controlled multiplex PCR. The original pipeline was this. The number of nucleated cells in each sample was estimated from the amplification of reference gene primers within the assay. Sequence reads were collapsed and filtered to measure the absolute abundance of every unique TCRbeta CDR3 rearrangement. For each sample, productive Simpson clonality was calculated as the square root of Simpson's diversity index over productive rearrangements. TCRdb obtained this table from immuneACCESS and retained in-frame rearrangements with V and J assigned. These tables miss some clones; where compared with another copy, unresolved V genes account for less than half of the shortfall, and the remainder is unexplained. That table supplies the V and J calls and clone size; D and trimming were determined from the DNA. This sample is represented by 190,000 or so clones; approximately 90% of them were singletons. Jointly, the top ten make up less than 3.5% of the sample.

V was cut back by 4 bases and J by 0 bases, leaving a gap of 7 bases between them. CDR1 is given as LGHDT and CDR2 as YNNKEL, both from the germline V gene (reference sequence). Including cysteine and phenylalanine, the CDR3 has 14 amino acids. The CDR3 DNA has 42 bases and is translated from base 1. In this sample, this clone turned up once. Its antigen has not been determined. There are no base qualities to consult, and no much larger clone falls within one base. The sequenced material came from peripheral blood. The chain uses TRBV3-1 (or the pseudogene TRBV3-2) and TRBJ1-5, with no reliable assignment of the D segment. The sequence was collected from a woman in her 30s with active or convalescent COVID-19. The CDR3 in this case is CASSLTNSNQPQHF. Here is the DNA: TGTGCCAGCAGCCTCACAAATAGCAATCAGCCCCAGCATTTT.